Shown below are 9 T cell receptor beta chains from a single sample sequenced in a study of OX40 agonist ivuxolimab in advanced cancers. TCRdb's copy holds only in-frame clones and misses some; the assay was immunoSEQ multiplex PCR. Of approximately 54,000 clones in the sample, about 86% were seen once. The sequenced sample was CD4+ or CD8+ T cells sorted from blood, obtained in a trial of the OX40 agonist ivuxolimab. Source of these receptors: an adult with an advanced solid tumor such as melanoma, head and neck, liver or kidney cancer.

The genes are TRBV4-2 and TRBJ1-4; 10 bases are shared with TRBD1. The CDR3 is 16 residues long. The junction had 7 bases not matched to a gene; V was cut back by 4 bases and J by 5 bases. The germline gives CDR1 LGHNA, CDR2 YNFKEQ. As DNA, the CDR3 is TGTGCCAGCAGCCGAGGGACAGGGGACAAGAATGAAAAACTGTTTTTT. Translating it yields CASSRGTGDKNEKLFF.

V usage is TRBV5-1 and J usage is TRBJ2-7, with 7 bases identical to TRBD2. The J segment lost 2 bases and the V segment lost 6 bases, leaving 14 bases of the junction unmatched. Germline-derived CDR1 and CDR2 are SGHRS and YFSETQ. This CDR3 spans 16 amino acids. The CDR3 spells CASTIGAGVSTYEQYF. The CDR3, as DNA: TGCGCCAGCACCATAGGGGCGGGGGTGTCTACCTACGAGCAGTACTTC.

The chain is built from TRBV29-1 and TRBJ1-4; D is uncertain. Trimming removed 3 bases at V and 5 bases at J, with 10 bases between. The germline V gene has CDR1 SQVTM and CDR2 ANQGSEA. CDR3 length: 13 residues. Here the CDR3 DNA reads TGCAGCGTTGATGCCGTAGGGAATGAAAAACTGTTTTTT. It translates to CSVDAVGNEKLFF.

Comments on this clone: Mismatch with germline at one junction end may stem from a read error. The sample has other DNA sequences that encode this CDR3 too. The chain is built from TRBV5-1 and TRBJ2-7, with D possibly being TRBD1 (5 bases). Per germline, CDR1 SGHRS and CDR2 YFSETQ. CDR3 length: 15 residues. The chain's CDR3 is CASSLATGVTYEQYF. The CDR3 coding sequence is TGCGCCAGTAGCTTGGCCACAGGCGTAACCTACGAGCAGTACTTC.

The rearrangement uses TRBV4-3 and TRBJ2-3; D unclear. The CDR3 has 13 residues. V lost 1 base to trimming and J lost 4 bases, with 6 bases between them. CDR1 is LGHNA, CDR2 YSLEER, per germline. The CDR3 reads CASSQAGADTQYF. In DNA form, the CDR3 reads TGCGCCAGCAGCCAAGCTGGGGCAGATACGCAGTATTTT.

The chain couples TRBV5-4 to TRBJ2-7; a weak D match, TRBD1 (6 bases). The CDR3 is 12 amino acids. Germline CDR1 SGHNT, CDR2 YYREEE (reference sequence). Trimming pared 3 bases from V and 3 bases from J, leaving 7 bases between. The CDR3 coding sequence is TGTGCCAGCAGCTGGGACATCTACGAGCAGTACTTC. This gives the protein CASSWDIYEQYF.

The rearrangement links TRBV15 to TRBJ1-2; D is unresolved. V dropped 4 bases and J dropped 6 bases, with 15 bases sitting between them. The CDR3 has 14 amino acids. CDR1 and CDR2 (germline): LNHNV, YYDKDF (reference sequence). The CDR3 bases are TGTGCCACCAGCAAAACCCCCAAAACGGATGGCTACACCTTC. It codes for CATSKTPKTDGYTF.

CDR3 sequence (DNA): TGTGCCAGCAGCAGGGGACTAGCCGCAGATACGCAGTATTTT. It translates to CASSRGLAADTQYF. V gene TRBV4-2 combines with J gene TRBJ2-3, with 9 bases identical to TRBD2. Germline CDR1 and CDR2: LGHNA and YNFKEQ. After removal of 5 bases from V and 4 bases from J, the junction contained 4 bases not matched to a gene. This CDR3 spans 14 amino acids.

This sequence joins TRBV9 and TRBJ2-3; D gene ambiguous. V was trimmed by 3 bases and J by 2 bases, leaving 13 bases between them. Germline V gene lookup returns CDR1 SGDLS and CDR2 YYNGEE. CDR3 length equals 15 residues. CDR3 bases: TGTGCCAGCAGCGGAGACGGGTTTTCCACAGATACGCAGTATTTT. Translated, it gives CASSGDGFSTDTQYF.